This entry features one TCR beta chain sequence. The antigen remains undetermined. Other DNA sequences within the sample encode an identical CDR3. The CDR3 totals 14 residues. CDR1 and CDR2 (germline): SGHNT, YYREEE (reference sequence). Trimming removed 0 bases from V and 4 bases from J, with 10 bases in between. The entry originates in a study of shared clonotypes between healthy human individuals. General study findings and limits: Few donors limited the genetic and exposure-history diversity represented. In this cohort, only blood was sampled, and tissue repertoires likely differ. Sharing of clonotypes among donors was expected to vary with sequencing depth.

None of the donors, who were healthy HIV-negative adults, had recently had acute infections or vaccinations. Assay used: immunoSEQ multiplex PCR; TCRdb lists only in-frame clones, some missing. The sample has 2 million to 2.5 million clones; about nine tenths are singletons. Input material: naive CD4+ T cells from PBMCs. Described subset: CD45RA+ positively selected. This receptor was obtained from a man aged 18 to 29 in good health. Some clones in this sample may be carry-over from other donors' samples. The J gene is TRBJ1-1, the V gene TRBV5-4; a possible D gene is TRBD1 (6 bases). The CDR3 DNA sequence: TGTGCCAGCAGCTTGGCCGGAGGGGGCACTGAAGCTTTCTTT. Translating it yields CASSLAGGGTEAFF.